Sample share makes the clone carrying this TCR beta chain medium-sized (0.01 to 0.1%). Its antigen is currently unknown. Germline-derived CDR1 and CDR2 are SGHRS and YFSETQ. The CDR3 spans 16 residues. V was pared by 1 base and J by 3 bases, with 14 bases between. This entry belongs to a study of T-cell reconstitution after alpha-beta-depleted transplantation in children. General study points: When one year had passed after transplant, most T-cell counts and diversity came from newly produced T cells. Approximately two months post-transplant, alpha-beta T cells reportedly originated from several hundred expanded graft clones. Day-60 TCRbeta diversity that was high in some patients was derived from surviving recipient T cells and thymic progenitors.

Preparation of the TCRbeta library was carried out with unique molecular identifiers. TCRdb re-called the PCR reads through MiXCR, storing one row per CDR3 protein. The top ten clones hold 40% to 60% of a sample with some 8,000 distinct CDR3 sequences, roughly 12% of them seen once. The V and J genes are TRBV5-1 and TRBJ1-5; D might be TRBD1 (6 bases). The sequencing used PBMCs, mostly from graft donor cells, collected 60 days after TCRalphabeta/CD19-depleted stem cell transplant. This TCR was sampled from a patient aged 2-10 years who had a stem cell transplant for inherited bone marrow failure, so the T cells may come from the graft donor. The CDR3 here is CASSLRPGDINQPQHF. The DNA of the CDR3 is TGCGCCAGCAGCTTGAGACCTGGGGACATCAATCAGCCCCAGCATTTT.